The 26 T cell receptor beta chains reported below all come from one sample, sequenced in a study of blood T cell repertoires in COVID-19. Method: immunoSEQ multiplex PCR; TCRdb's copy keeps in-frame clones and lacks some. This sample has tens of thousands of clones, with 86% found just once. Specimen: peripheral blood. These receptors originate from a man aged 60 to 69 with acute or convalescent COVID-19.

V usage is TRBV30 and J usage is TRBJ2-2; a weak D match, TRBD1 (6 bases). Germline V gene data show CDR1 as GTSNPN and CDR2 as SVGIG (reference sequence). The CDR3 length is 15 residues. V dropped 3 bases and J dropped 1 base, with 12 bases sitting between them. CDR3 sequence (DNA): TGTGCCTGGAGGAGGAACAGGGTGAACACCGGGGAGCTGTTTTTT. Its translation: CAWRRNRVNTGELFF.

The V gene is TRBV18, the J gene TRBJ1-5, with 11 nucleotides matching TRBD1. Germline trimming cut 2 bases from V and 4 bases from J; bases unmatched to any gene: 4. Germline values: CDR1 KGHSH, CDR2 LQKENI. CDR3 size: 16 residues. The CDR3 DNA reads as TGTGCCAGCTCACCAGGGACAGGGGGTTTGAATCAGCCCCAGCATTTT. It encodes CASSPGTGGLNQPQHF. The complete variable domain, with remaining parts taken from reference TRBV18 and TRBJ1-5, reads NAGVMQNPRHLVRRRGQEARLRCSPMKGHSHVYWYRQLPEEGLKFMVYLQKENIIDESGMPKERFSAEFPKEGPSILRIQQVVRGDSAAYFCASSPGTGGLNQPQHFGDGTRLSIL.

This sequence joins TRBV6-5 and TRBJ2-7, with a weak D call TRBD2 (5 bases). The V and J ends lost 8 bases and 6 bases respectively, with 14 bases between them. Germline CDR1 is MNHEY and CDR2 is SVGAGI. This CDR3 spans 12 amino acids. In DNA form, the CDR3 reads TGTGCCAGCGGACTCGGGGTAAGCGAGCAGTACTTC. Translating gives CASGLGVSEQYF.

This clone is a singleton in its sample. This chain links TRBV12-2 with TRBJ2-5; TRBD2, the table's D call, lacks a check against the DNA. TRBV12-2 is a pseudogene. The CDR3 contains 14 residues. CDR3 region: CASRSLPPGETQYF. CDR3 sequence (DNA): TGTGCAAGTCGCTCCCTACCGCCCGGTGAGACCCAGTACTTC.

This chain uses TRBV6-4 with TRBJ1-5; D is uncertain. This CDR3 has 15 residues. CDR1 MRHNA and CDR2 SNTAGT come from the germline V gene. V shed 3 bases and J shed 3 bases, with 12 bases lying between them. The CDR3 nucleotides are TGTGCCAGCAGTGAGTCGGCAGGAATCAATCAGCCCCAGCATTTT. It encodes CASSESAGINQPQHF.

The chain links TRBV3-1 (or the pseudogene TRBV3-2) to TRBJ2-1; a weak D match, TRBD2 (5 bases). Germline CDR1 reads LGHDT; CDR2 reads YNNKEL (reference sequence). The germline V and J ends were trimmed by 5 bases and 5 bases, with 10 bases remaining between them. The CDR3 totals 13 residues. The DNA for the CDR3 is TGTGCCAGCAGCACGGGAACCAACAATGAGCAGTTCTTC. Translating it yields CASSTGTNNEQFF.

This CDR3 reads CASSEGGIRNTEAFF. DNA for the CDR3: TGTGCCAGCTCGGAGGGCGGTATTAGAAACACTGAAGCTTTCTTT. V gene TRBV18 combines with J gene TRBJ1-1; no clear D gene. This CDR3 is built from 15 residues. Trimming cost V 6 bases and J 2 bases, with 16 bases left between them. The germline gives CDR1 KGHSH, CDR2 LQKENI.

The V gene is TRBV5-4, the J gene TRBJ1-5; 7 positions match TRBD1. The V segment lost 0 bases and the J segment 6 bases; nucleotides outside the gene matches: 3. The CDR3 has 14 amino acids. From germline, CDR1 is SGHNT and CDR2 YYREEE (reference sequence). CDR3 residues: CASSLEGAFQPQHF. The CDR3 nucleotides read TGTGCCAGCAGCTTGGAGGGGGCTTTTCAGCCCCAGCATTTT.

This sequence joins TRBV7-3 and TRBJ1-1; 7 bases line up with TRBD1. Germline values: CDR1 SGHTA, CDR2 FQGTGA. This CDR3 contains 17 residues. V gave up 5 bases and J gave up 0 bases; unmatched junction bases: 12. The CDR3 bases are TGTGCCAGCAGCCGAGGACAGGCTAAACCGTTGAACACTGAAGCTTTCTTT. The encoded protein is CASSRGQAKPLNTEAFF.

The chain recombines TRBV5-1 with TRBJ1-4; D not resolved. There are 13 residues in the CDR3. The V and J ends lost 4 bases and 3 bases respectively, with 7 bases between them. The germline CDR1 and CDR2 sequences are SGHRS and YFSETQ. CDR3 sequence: CASSPDSNEKLFF. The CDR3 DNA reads TGCGCCAGCAGCCCGGACTCTAATGAAAAACTGTTTTTT.

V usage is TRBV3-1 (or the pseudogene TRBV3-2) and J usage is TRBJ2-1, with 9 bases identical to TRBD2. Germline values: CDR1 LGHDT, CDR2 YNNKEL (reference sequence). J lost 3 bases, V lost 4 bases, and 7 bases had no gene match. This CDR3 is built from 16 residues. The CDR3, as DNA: TGTGCCAGCAGCCGGAGTAGCGGGGGACACTACAATGAGCAGTTCTTC. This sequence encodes CASSRSSGGHYNEQFF.

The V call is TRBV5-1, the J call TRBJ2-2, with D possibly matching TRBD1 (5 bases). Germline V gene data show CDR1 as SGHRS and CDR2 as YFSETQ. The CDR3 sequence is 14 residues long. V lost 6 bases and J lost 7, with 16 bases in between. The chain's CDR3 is CASTFRVGSGELFF. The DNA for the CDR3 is TGCGCCAGCACCTTCAGGGTCGGTAGCGGGGAGCTGTTTTTT.

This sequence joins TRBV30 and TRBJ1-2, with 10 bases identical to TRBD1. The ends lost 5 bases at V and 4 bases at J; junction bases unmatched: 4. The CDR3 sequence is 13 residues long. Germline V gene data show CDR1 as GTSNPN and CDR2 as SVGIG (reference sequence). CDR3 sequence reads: CAWADRGSYGYTF. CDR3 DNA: TGTGCCTGGGCGGACAGGGGGAGCTATGGCTACACCTTC. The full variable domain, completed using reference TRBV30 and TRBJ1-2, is SQTIHQWPATLVQPVGSPLSLECTVEGTSNPNLYWYRQAAGRGLQLLFYSVGIGQISSEVPQNLSASRPQDRQFILSSKKLLLSDSGFYLCAWADRGSYGYTFGSGTRLTVV.

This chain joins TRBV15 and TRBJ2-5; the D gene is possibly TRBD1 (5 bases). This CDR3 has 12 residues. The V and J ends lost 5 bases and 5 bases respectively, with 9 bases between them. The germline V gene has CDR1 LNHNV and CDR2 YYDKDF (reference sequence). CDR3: CATSGAGETQYF. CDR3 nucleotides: TGTGCCACCAGCGGGGCCGGGGAGACCCAGTACTTC.

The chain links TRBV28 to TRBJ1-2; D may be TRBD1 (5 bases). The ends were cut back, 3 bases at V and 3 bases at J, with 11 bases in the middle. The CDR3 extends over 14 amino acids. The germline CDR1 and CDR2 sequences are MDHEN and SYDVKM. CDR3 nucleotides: TGTGCCAGCAGTTTCCGCGACAGACACTATGGCTACACCTTC. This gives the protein CASSFRDRHYGYTF.

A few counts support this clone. The CDR3 loop reads CASSLDRALEQYF. In nucleotides, the CDR3 is TGTGCCAGCAGCTTAGACAGGGCTCTTGAGCAGTACTTC. The chain recombines TRBV7-9 with TRBJ2-7, with D possibly being TRBD1 (6 bases). CDR1 and CDR2 (germline): SEHNR, FQNEAQ (reference sequence). CDR3 length: 13 residues. V was shortened by 1 base and J by 7 bases, with 11 bases between the two germline ends. Full variable domain (missing parts from reference TRBV7-9 and TRBJ2-7): DTGVSQNPRHKITKRGQNVTFRCDPISEHNRLYWYRQTLGQGPEFLTYFQNEAQLEKSRLLSDRFSAERPKGSFSTLEIQRTEQGDSAMYLCASSLDRALEQYFGPGTRLTVT.

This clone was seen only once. CDR3 in DNA: TGCAGCGTTGTAGCGGACAGGGAAACCAATCAGCCCCAGCATTTT. Protein sequence: CSVVADRETNQPQHF. The J gene is TRBJ1-5, the V gene TRBV29-1, with 8 nucleotides matching TRBD1. Per germline, CDR1 SQVTM and CDR2 ANQGSEA. Trimming removed 4 bases from V and 3 bases from J; junction bases left unmatched: 8. CDR3 length: 15 amino acids.

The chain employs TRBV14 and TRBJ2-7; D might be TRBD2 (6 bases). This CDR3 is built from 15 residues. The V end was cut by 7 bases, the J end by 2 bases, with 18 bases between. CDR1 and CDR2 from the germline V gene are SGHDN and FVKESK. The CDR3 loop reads CASNGGPMGTYEQYF. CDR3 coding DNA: TGTGCCAGCAATGGAGGGCCCATGGGGACCTACGAGCAGTACTTC.

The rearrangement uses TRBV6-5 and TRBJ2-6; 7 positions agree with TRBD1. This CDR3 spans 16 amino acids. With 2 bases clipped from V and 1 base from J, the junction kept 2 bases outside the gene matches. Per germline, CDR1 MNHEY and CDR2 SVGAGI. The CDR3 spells CASSYARGSGANVLTF. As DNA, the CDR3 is TGTGCCAGCAGTTACGCCAGGGGGTCTGGGGCCAACGTCCTGACTTTC.

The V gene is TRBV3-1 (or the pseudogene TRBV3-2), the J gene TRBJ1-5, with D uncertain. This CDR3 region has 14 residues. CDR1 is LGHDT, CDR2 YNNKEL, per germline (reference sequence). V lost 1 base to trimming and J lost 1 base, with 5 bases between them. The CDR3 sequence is CASSQGRSNQPQHF. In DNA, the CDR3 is TGTGCCAGCAGCCAAGGGCGGAGCAATCAGCCCCAGCATTTT.

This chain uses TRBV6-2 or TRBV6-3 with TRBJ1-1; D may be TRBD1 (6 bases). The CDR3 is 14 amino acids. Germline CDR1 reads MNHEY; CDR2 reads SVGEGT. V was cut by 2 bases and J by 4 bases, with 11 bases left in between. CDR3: CASSYRGFGTEAFF. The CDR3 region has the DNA TGTGCCAGCAGTTACAGGGGGTTCGGCACTGAAGCTTTCTTT.

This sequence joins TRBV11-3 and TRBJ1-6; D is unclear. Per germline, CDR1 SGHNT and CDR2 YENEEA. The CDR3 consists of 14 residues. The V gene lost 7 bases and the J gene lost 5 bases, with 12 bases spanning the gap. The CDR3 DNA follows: TGTGCCAGCAAGGTAACAGCTAATAATTCACCCCTCCACTTT. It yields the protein CASKVTANNSPLHF. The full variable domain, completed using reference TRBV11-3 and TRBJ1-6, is EAGVVQSPRYKIIEKKQPVAFWCNPISGHNTLYWYLQNLGQGPELLIRYENEEAVDDSQLPKDRFSAERLKGVDSTLKIQPAELGDSAVYLCASKVTANNSPLHFGNGTRLTVT.

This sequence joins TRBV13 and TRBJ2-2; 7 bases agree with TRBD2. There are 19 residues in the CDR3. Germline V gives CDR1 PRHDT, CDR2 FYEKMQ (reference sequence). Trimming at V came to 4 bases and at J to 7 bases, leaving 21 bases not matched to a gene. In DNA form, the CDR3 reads TGTGCCAGCAGCTCTTCCTCGACTAGCCTCCGCTACCGGGGCGGGGAGCTGTTTTTT. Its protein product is CASSSSSTSLRYRGGELFF.

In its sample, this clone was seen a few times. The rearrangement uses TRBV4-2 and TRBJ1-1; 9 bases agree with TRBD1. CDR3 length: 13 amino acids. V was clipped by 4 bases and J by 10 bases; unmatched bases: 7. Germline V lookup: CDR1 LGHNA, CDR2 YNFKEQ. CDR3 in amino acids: CASSLHPDRGAFF. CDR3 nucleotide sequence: TGTGCCAGCAGCCTACACCCGGACAGGGGAGCTTTCTTT.

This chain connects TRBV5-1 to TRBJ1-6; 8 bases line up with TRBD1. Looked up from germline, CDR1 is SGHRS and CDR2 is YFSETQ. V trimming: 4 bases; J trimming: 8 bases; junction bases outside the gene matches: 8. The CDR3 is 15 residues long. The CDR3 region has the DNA TGCGCCAGCAGCACGACAGGGGAAGGGGATTCACCCCTCCACTTT. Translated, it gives CASSTTGEGDSPLHF.

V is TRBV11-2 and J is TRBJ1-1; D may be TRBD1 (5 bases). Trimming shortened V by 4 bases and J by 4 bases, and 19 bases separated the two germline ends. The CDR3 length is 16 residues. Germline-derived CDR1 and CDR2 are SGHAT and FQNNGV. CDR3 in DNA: TGTGCCAGCAGCTCCAAAAGCCGGGGCGGGGGCACTGAAGCTTTCTTT. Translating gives CASSSKSRGGGTEAFF. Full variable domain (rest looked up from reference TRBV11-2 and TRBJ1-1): EAGVAQSPRYKIIEKRQSVAFWCNPISGHATLYWYQQILGQGPKLLIQFQNNGVVDDSQLPKDRFSAERLKGVDSTLKIQPAKLEDSAVYLCASSSKSRGGGTEAFFGQGTRLTVV.